This TCR beta chain emerged from a study of monozygotic twins with inflammatory bowel disease (dated by TCRdb to about 2019). Study-level background: A total of approximately 28 monozygotic twin pairs were included in the full study, comprising nine German pairs (four IBD-concordant, five IBD-discordant) and 19 IBD-discordant Danish pairs. The search for disease-associated traits relied mainly on comparing IBD patients with their genetically identical healthy co-twins within discordant pairs. Each individual had, on average, about 151 000 unique TCRalpha sequences and 181 000 unique TCRbeta sequences available for analysis.

Points the paper makes about the study in general: Fewer clonotypes were shared with other individuals by IBD patients than by healthy twins, most markedly in patients showing signs of disease activity. Because patients received different immunosuppressive treatments, the repertoires may have picked up extra background noise and variability between individuals. No difference in repertoire similarity was observed between concordant and discordant twins, possibly owing to limited statistical power. The results gave no support for a single strong signal or clonotype linked to IBD. Different T cell subtypes could not be distinguished in the analysis. IBD patients had lower TCRbeta repertoire diversity, measured by the inverse Simpson index, than their healthy co-twins.

The CDR3 measures 12 amino acids from cysteine to phenylalanine. No nucleotide data were recorded. The germline V gene sets CDR1 to SGHDT and CDR2 to YYEEEE. An approximately 2.5 ml peripheral blood sample was drawn into PAXgene tubes per donor and stored at -80°C. Total RNA was isolated from whole blood with the PAXgene blood miRNA kit on an automated QIAcube, without T cell sorting. Peripheral blood from monozygotic twin pairs concordant or discordant for inflammatory bowel disease was subjected to deep TCRalpha and TCRbeta repertoire profiling with unique molecular barcoding. Smoking habits were recorded for all twin pairs, and each individual was classified as a current, former or never smoker. For this clonotype: Its antigen has not been determined.

Library preparation was by 5' RACE. The input for every TCR library was approximately 3,500 ng of total RNA. For each sample, cDNA was synthesized in eight separate reactions using SMARTScribe reverse transcriptase. During cDNA synthesis, unique molecular identifiers containing a 6-nucleotide sample barcode were introduced by template switching. Amplification of TCRalpha and TCRbeta cDNA involved two nested PCRs of roughly 17 and 9 cycles, and each PCR was followed by bead purification. Before amplification, the cDNA was both treated with uracil DNA-glycosylase and purified with the QIAquick PCR purification kit. The second PCR was the step at which Illumina TruSeq-compatible adapters and sample-specific barcodes were added. TapeStation and Qubit were used to check library quality and concentration, and 5 ng of each library went into the pool. Pooled libraries were sequenced on an Illumina HiSeq2500 single-index Rapid Run with 2 x 100 bp reads and custom sequencing primers. The authors processed their data as follows. MiGEC version 1.2.6 was used for UMI-based consensus assembly, which corrected PCR and sequencing errors. MiXCR version 2.1.1 was used for V(D)J alignment, clonotype assembly and CDR3 extraction. Gene usage, clonotype sharing and MAIT/NKT TCR abundance were normalised by analysing the top 1000, 10 000 and 20 000 clonotypes per sample. After downsampling to 27 000 UMIs, diversity was calculated as the inverse Simpson index using the vegan R package. Statistical testing used paired Mann-Whitney U tests on the discordant twin pairs and applied Benjamini-Hochberg correction for multiple testing. Once TCRdb had reprocessed the reads, it stored one entry per CDR3 protein sequence and supplied no DNA. What appears here as the V and J calls and clone size reflects TCRdb's work, not the paper's. The sample's records list some 200,000 distinct CDR3 sequences. The leading ten clones occupy roughly 7.1% of the sample.

The rearrangement joined TRBV5-6 to TRBJ2-3. The receptor was derived from a human donor with ulcerative colitis or Crohn's disease, or a healthy co-twin of an affected twin (not recorded which). Sequenced sample: blood. Here the CDR3 is given as CASSLQPDTQYF.